This passage covers 10 T cell receptor beta chains from one sample sequenced in a study of identical twins. In TCRdb, the 5' RACE reads were re-called with MiXCR into one record per CDR3 protein. The sample contains a few hundred thousand distinct CDR3 sequences, about 9% of which appear only once. This sample was also put to use in a study of yellow fever vaccine responses in identical twins.

Sequenced input: CD8+ T cells sorted from blood. The receptor source for this set is a woman aged 18-35 years in good health.

At least ten counts were recorded for this clonotype. J is TRBJ2-5 and V is TRBV4-3, with D possibly matching TRBD1 (5 bases). The CDR3 runs to 15 residues. Germline V gene sequence: CDR1 LGHNA, CDR2 YSLEER. V shed 0 bases and J shed 5 bases, with 13 bases lying between them. In DNA, the CDR3 is TGCGCCAGCAGCCAAGATCAGGGAAGCACGGAGACCCAGTACTTC. Translating it yields CASSQDQGSTETQYF.

This clonotype has just a few counts. A read error may account for a junction end that differs from germline. The chain links TRBV7-7 to TRBJ2-5; a possible D gene is TRBD2 (5 bases). CDR1 and CDR2 from the germline V gene are SSHAT and FNYEAQ (reference sequence). The CDR3 is 15 residues long. This CDR3 is CASSLSGMEQETQYF. The CDR3 bases are TGTGCTAGCAGCCTCTCCGGGATGGAACAAGAGACCCAGTACTTC.

This clonotype was counted a few times. It may be a read error: a sequence one base away is much more abundant. The V and J genes are TRBV7-9 and TRBJ2-7; no firm D call. The V gene lost 7 bases and the J gene lost 0 bases, with 4 bases spanning the gap. This CDR3 is 11 amino acids long. The germline V gene encodes CDR1 SEHNR and CDR2 FQNEAQ (reference sequence). This CDR3 reads CASNFSYEQYF. The CDR3, as DNA: TGTGCCAGCAACTTCTCCTACGAGCAGTACTTC.

This clonotype was seen repeatedly, ten times or more. The rearrangement links TRBV4-3 to TRBJ2-2; no firm D call. CDR1 and CDR2 (germline): LGHNA, YSLEER. The V end was cut by 1 base, the J end by 7 bases, with 10 bases between. The CDR3 spans 14 residues. The CDR3 loop reads CASSQGMDGGELFF. In DNA form, the CDR3 reads TGCGCCAGCAGCCAAGGGATGGACGGCGGGGAGCTGTTTTTT.

Ten or more counts support this clonotype. The genes are TRBV9 and TRBJ2-2; 7 bases align to TRBD2. From germline, CDR1 is SGDLS and CDR2 YYNGEE. The CDR3 consists of 15 residues. The J segment lost 4 bases and the V segment lost 7 bases, leaving 10 bases of the junction unmatched. The CDR3 region is CASSGGGFVTGELFF. The CDR3 nucleotides read TGTGCCAGCTCGGGGGGAGGGTTCGTCACCGGGGAGCTGTTTTTT. Supplemented by reference TRBV9 and TRBJ2-2, the full variable domain reads DSGVTQTPKHLITATGQRVTLRCSPRSGDLSVYWYQQSLDQGLQFLIQYYNGEERAKGNILERFSAQQFPDLHSELNLSSLELGDSALYFCASSGGGFVTGELFFGEGSRLTVL.

This clonotype was detected only a few times. This chain uses TRBV7-6 with TRBJ2-2; weak D call: TRBD2 (7 bases). Germline CDR1 is SGHVS and CDR2 is FNYEAQ. The CDR3 contains 16 residues. Trimming cost V 1 base and J 3 bases, with 12 bases left between them. DNA of the CDR3: TGTGCCAGCAGCTTAGTATCGGGGGGCTACACCGGGGAGCTGTTTTTT. This encodes CASSLVSGGYTGELFF.

In the case of this clonotype: Since no conserved phenylalanine or tryptophan closes the CDR3, a read error is the likely cause. The CDR3 coding sequence is TGTGCCAGCAGCTTCGGGTTAGCGGAGTACGAGCAGTACATC. As protein: CASSFGLAEYEQYI. The J gene is TRBJ2-7, the V gene TRBV12-3 or TRBV12-4, with a possible D match to TRBD2 (6 bases). The CDR3 sequence is 14 residues long. Trimming cost V 6 bases and J 4 bases, with 16 bases left between them.

The gene calls are TRBV5-1 and TRBJ2-3, with 9 positions matching TRBD1. The germline V gene has CDR1 SGHRS and CDR2 YFSETQ. Trimming cost V 7 bases and J 4 bases; bases outside gene matches: 4. CDR3 length equals 13 residues. Here the CDR3 reads CASRDRVPDTQYF. The DNA of the CDR3 is TGCGCCAGCCGGGACAGGGTCCCAGATACGCAGTATTTT.

The V call is TRBV7-8, the J call TRBJ2-7, with TRBD2 identical over 11 bases. Germline assignment: CDR1 SGHVS and CDR2 FQNEAQ. The V gene end was trimmed by 5 bases and the J gene end by 2 bases; junction bases not matched to a gene: 8. The CDR3 is made up of 16 amino acids. CDR3 loop: CASSPPAGLAAYEQYF. In nucleotides, the CDR3 is TGTGCCAGCAGCCCCCCTGCGGGACTAGCGGCCTACGAGCAGTACTTC.

In its sample, this clonotype was seen many times. This sequence joins TRBV7-9 and TRBJ2-1; no clear D. This CDR3 comprises 16 residues. The germline gives CDR1 SEHNR, CDR2 FQNEAQ (reference sequence). The ends were cut back, 1 base at V and 6 bases at J, with 16 bases in the middle. Written as DNA, the CDR3 is TGTGCCAGCAGCTTAGTTAGAGCGCCGTGGGGCAATGAGCAGTTCTTC. Protein product: CASSLVRAPWGNEQFF.